The 2 T cell receptor beta chains in this list originate from one sample, sequenced in a study of Tregs in tolerant kidney transplant recipients (dated by TCRdb to between 2018 and 2020). Library creation used the immunoSEQ multiplex PCR assay. The clones in this table, taken by TCRdb from immuneACCESS, are in-frame only. Not every clone is retained; where verified, under half of the shortfall comes from an unresolved V gene, and the cause of the rest is unknown. The sample data list approximately 260,000 clones, and approximately 83% of these were observed just once. 0.5% to 0.65% of the sample belongs to the ten largest clones. Material: CD4+ T cells from blood. These receptors were collected from a human donor in good health.

The rearrangement links TRBV19 to TRBJ2-1, with 15 bases identical to TRBD2. Germline CDR1 LNHDA, CDR2 SQIVND (reference sequence). This CDR3 has 16 amino acids. The V gene end was trimmed by 8 bases and the J gene end by 3 bases; junction bases not matched to a gene: 5. DNA for the CDR3: TGTGCCAGTGGGACTAGCGGGGGGCGTCTCTACAATGAGCAGTTCTTC. It yields the protein CASGTSGGRLYNEQFF.

CDR3 residues: CASSGDLNEAFF. The DNA for the CDR3 is TGTGCCAGCAGTGGAGACCTCAATGAAGCTTTCTTT. The chain carries TRBV2 and TRBJ1-1; D gene uncertain. Germline CDR1 SNHLY, CDR2 FYNNEI. Trimming left V 4 bases short and J 7 bases short, with 10 bases between. This CDR3 spans 12 amino acids.